The 29 T cell receptor beta chains reported below all come from one sample, sequenced in a study of cytomegalovirus exposure and HLA in healthy donors. Clones were read by immunoSEQ multiplex PCR, and TCRdb kept only the in-frame ones, dropping some. Of 55,000 to 65,000 clones listed, roughly 96% are singletons. Sample: PBMCs. The receptor set was obtained from a man between 18 and 29 years old in good health and CMV-seronegative.

Here the CDR3 reads CASRTSGEETQYF. The CDR3 DNA sequence: TGTGCCAGCAGGACTAGCGGGGAAGAGACCCAGTACTTC. The genes are TRBV27 and TRBJ2-5, with 11 positions matching TRBD2. CDR3 length: 13 amino acids. The ends lost 6 bases at V and 3 bases at J; junction bases unmatched: 0. Germline-derived CDR1 and CDR2 are MNHEY and SMNVEV (reference sequence).

This sequence joins TRBV19 and TRBJ2-5, with 7 nucleotides matching TRBD2. The J segment lost 5 bases and the V segment lost 5 bases, leaving 11 bases of the junction unmatched. The CDR3 loop spans 15 amino acids. Germline V lookup: CDR1 LNHDA, CDR2 SQIVND (reference sequence). The CDR3 region is CASSPTSTGAETQYF. The CDR3 coding sequence is TGTGCCAGTAGTCCGACTAGCACCGGAGCGGAGACCCAGTACTTC.

The chain uses TRBV18 and TRBJ2-5; 7 positions match TRBD1. V lost 4 bases, J lost 2 bases, and 13 bases stayed unmatched. The germline CDR1 and CDR2 sequences are KGHSH and LQKENI. The CDR3 runs 17 residues. CDR3 region: CASSQGATRLGQETQYF. In DNA form, the CDR3 reads TGTGCCAGCTCACAGGGGGCTACCAGACTGGGGCAAGAGACCCAGTACTTC.

The rearrangement joins TRBV7-8 to TRBJ2-3; tentative D call: TRBD1 (6 bases). The CDR3 has 16 residues. The V gene's germline CDR1 is SGHVS and CDR2 FQNEAQ. V lost 1 base and J lost 6, with 17 bases in between. The CDR3 bases are TGTGCCAGCAGCTTAGGAACAGGGACGGTTCTGGATACGCAGTATTTT. Its protein is CASSLGTGTVLDTQYF. Using reference TRBV7-8 and TRBJ2-3 for the parts outside the CDR3, the full variable domain is GAGVSQSPRYKVAKRGQDVALRCDPISGHVSLFWYQQALGQGPEFLTYFQNEAQLDKSGLPSDRFFAERPEGSVSTLKIQRTQQEDSAVYLCASSLGTGTVLDTQYFGPGTRLTVL.

V gene TRBV10-1 combines with J gene TRBJ2-7; 13 bases agree with TRBD2. This CDR3 comprises 15 residues. Germline CDR1 is WNHNN and CDR2 is SYGVQD (reference sequence). The V segment lost 2 bases and the J segment 4 bases; nucleotides outside the gene matches: 2. This CDR3 is CASSEGTSGEYEQYF. In DNA form, the CDR3 reads TGCGCCAGCAGTGAGGGGACTAGCGGGGAATACGAGCAGTACTTC.

The CDR3 spells CASSYTSDQPQHF. The CDR3 DNA reads as TGTGCCAGCAGTTACACTTCCGATCAGCCCCAGCATTTT. The V call is TRBV6-6, the J call TRBJ1-5; D is undetermined. The ends were cut back, 2 bases at V and 5 bases at J, with 7 bases in the middle. This CDR3 comprises 13 residues. Germline V gene sequence: CDR1 MNHNY, CDR2 SVGAGI (reference sequence).

J is TRBJ2-4 and V is TRBV7-2, with 8 bases identical to TRBD1. The ends lost 1 base at V and 1 base at J; junction bases unmatched: 0. Germline V gene lookup returns CDR1 SGHTA and CDR2 FQGNSA. The CDR3 covers 15 residues. CDR3 loop: CASSLGQGAKNIQYF. CDR3 nucleotide sequence: TGTGCCAGCAGCTTAGGACAGGGGGCCAAAAACATTCAGTACTTC.

The chain carries TRBV28 and TRBJ1-4; the match to TRBD1 covers 7 bases. The CDR3 loop spans 16 amino acids. Germline CDR1 MDHEN, CDR2 SYDVKM. With 4 bases clipped from V and 7 bases from J, the junction kept 12 bases outside the gene matches. The CDR3 sequence: CASSSQTGQLGEKLFF. The CDR3 DNA reads TGTGCCAGCAGTTCCCAGACAGGGCAGTTAGGTGAAAAACTGTTTTTT.

The chain is built from TRBV5-4 and TRBJ2-1, with 13 bases matching TRBD2. Germline values: CDR1 SGHNT, CDR2 YYREEE (reference sequence). This CDR3 comprises 17 residues. The V gene end was trimmed by 5 bases and the J gene end by 6 bases; junction bases not matched to a gene: 11. CDR3 DNA sequence: TGTGCCAGCAGTGATACTAGCGGGAGGGCCATTTTCAATGAGCAGTTCTTC. It translates to CASSDTSGRAIFNEQFF.

DNA for the CDR3: TGTGCCAGCAGTCCCCGGAGGAGTGATCAGCCCCAGCATTTT. Translated, it gives CASSPRRSDQPQHF. The rearrangement uses TRBV27 and TRBJ1-5; the D is unclear. Trimming took 5 bases from V and 5 from J, leaving 13 bases between them. The CDR3 runs to 14 residues. Germline V gene data show CDR1 as MNHEY and CDR2 as SMNVEV (reference sequence).

The chain is built from TRBV9 and TRBJ2-3; possibly TRBD2 for D (6 bases). V lost 0 bases and J lost 0, with 11 bases in between. CDR3 size: 16 residues. The germline CDR1 and CDR2 sequences are SGDLS and YYNGEE. The CDR3 is CASSVVFGGSTDTQYF. The CDR3 nucleotides read TGTGCCAGCAGCGTAGTCTTCGGGGGTAGCACAGATACGCAGTATTTT.

This clone was seen only once. The chain recombines TRBV19 with TRBJ2-1; 14 positions match TRBD2. Trimming cost V 10 bases and J 7 bases; bases outside gene matches: 9. The CDR3 has 15 amino acids. The germline CDR1 and CDR2 sequences are LNHDA and SQIVND (reference sequence). CDR3 coding DNA: TGTGCCACGACTAGCGGGAGGGCCCGAAGGAATGAGCAGTTCTTC. Its protein product is CATTSGRARRNEQFF.

The V gene is TRBV10-3, the J gene TRBJ1-4; D is unresolved. The V gene lost 2 bases and the J gene lost 8 bases, with 15 bases spanning the gap. The CDR3 length is 15 residues. CDR1 ENHRY and CDR2 SYGVKD come from the germline V gene. As DNA, the CDR3 is TGTGCCATCAGTGAGGCCCTTATGGCGGGCGAAAAACTGTTTTTT. It codes for CAISEALMAGEKLFF.

The chain uses TRBV11-2 and TRBJ2-7, with D uncertain. This CDR3 comprises 14 residues. V lost 5 bases and J 0 bases, leaving 11 bases between the germline ends. CDR1 and CDR2 from the germline V gene are SGHAT and FQNNGV. CDR3 bases: TGTGCCAGCAGCGCCGTCCCCAGCTCCTACGAGCAGTACTTC. It yields the protein CASSAVPSSYEQYF.

J is TRBJ2-7 and V is TRBV28; 9 bases are shared with TRBD1. The CDR3 is made up of 13 amino acids. Per the germline V gene, CDR1 is MDHEN and CDR2 is SYDVKM. Germline trimming cut 6 bases from V and 7 bases from J; bases unmatched to any gene: 7. In nucleotides, the CDR3 is TGTGCCAGCAGCCGAGGACAGGGGAATGAGCAGTACTTC. Translation: CASSRGQGNEQYF.

The rearrangement links TRBV6-4 to TRBJ2-2; D gene unclear. This CDR3 contains 15 residues. V dropped 9 bases and J dropped 4 bases, with 18 bases sitting between them. Germline loops: CDR1 MRHNA, CDR2 SNTAGT. The CDR3 DNA is TGTGCCAGTCGTCCGTGGGCCGGTGGCACCGGGGAGCTGTTTTTT. It yields the protein CASRPWAGGTGELFF.

The chain uses TRBV13 and TRBJ2-7; 12 bases map to TRBD2. The CDR3 has 15 amino acids. Germline V gives CDR1 PRHDT, CDR2 FYEKMQ (reference sequence). The ends lost 0 bases at V and 6 bases at J; junction bases unmatched: 3. The CDR3 sequence: CASSLGLAGGGEQYF. CDR3 DNA: TGTGCCAGCAGCTTAGGGCTAGCGGGAGGGGGCGAGCAGTACTTC. Complete variable domain (other parts from reference TRBV13 and TRBJ2-7): AAGVIQSPRHLIKEKRETATLKCYPIPRHDTVYWYQQGPGQDPQFLISFYEKMQSDKGSIPDRFSAQQFSDYHSELNMSSLELGDSALYFCASSLGLAGGGEQYFGPGTRLTVT.

V and J are TRBV5-1 and TRBJ1-1; 7 nucleotides line up with TRBD1. The V segment lost 2 bases and the J segment 0 bases; nucleotides outside the gene matches: 7. The length of the CDR3 is 16 residues. Per germline, CDR1 SGHRS and CDR2 YFSETQ. CDR3 sequence: CASSFDRDPMNTEAFF. CDR3 bases: TGCGCCAGCAGCTTTGACAGGGACCCCATGAACACTGAAGCTTTCTTT.

J is TRBJ2-6 and V is TRBV10-3; TRBD1 aligns across 7 bases. The CDR3 runs to 16 residues. From germline, CDR1 is ENHRY and CDR2 SYGVKD. The junction had 9 bases not matched to a gene; V was cut back by 6 bases and J by 4 bases. This CDR3 reads CAIRGQVLTGANVLTF. The CDR3 DNA follows: TGTGCCATCAGAGGACAGGTTCTTACAGGGGCCAACGTCCTGACTTTC.

This clone was observed a few times. The rearrangement links TRBV27 to TRBJ1-5, with TRBD1 identical over 9 bases. The CDR3 extends over 16 amino acids. The V segment lost 5 bases and the J segment 5 bases; nucleotides outside the gene matches: 10. CDR1 MNHEY and CDR2 SMNVEV come from the germline V gene (reference sequence). The DNA for the CDR3 is TGTGCCAGCAGTCGCAGGGGACAGGGCTTAGATCAGCCCCAGCATTTT. It translates to CASSRRGQGLDQPQHF.

This clone was picked up a small number of times. The rearrangement joins TRBV6-1 to TRBJ1-2, with D uncertain. Germline CDR1 MNHNS, CDR2 SASEGT. CDR3 size: 13 residues. Trimming stripped 2 bases from V and 2 bases from J, with 6 bases between. The CDR3 bases are TGTGCCAGCAGTGAAAGAGGGAACTATGGCTACACCTTC. This codes for CASSERGNYGYTF.

The chain recombines TRBV6-4 with TRBJ2-3; 9 positions agree with TRBD2. This CDR3 comprises 15 residues. Germline CDR1 MRHNA, CDR2 SNTAGT. V lost 4 bases and J lost 6; bases outside the gene matches: 8. The CDR3 DNA is TGTGCCAGCAGTGGGGTAGCGGGAGTAGCCGATACGCAGTATTTT. This encodes CASSGVAGVADTQYF.

This clone was seen a single time. This rearrangement joins TRBV5-8 to TRBJ2-1, with TRBD1 as a possible D gene (5 bases). Germline V gives CDR1 SGHTS, CDR2 YDEGEE. The ends were cut back, 7 bases at V and 5 bases at J, with 19 bases in the middle. The CDR3 runs 15 residues. The chain's CDR3 is CASETWGQSHNEQFF. The CDR3 DNA reads TGTGCCAGCGAGACCTGGGGCCAGTCACACAATGAGCAGTTCTTC.

The chain links TRBV12-2 to TRBJ1-1. TRBV12-2 is an annotated pseudogene. This CDR3 has 9 amino acids. The CDR3 reads CASRVKAFF. The DNA of the CDR3 is TGTGCAAGTCGCGTTAAAGCTTTCTTT.

This clone was observed once. The rearrangement uses TRBV5-4 and TRBJ1-4, with TRBD1 matching 9 bases. V lost 0 bases to trimming and J lost 10 bases; unmatched junction nucleotides: 7. The CDR3 spans 15 residues. Germline V CDR1 and CDR2: SGHNT, YYREEE (reference sequence). CDR3 nucleotide sequence: TGTGCCAGCAGCTTGGGTGGGACAGGGTTTGGAAAACTGTTTTTT. This encodes CASSLGGTGFGKLFF.

The chain couples TRBV11-2 to TRBJ2-3; 7 bases are a match to TRBD2. J gave up 3 bases and V 0 bases, and 3 bases lay outside the gene matches. The CDR3 runs to 15 residues. Germline V lookup: CDR1 SGHAT, CDR2 FQNNGV. Here the CDR3 DNA reads TGTGCCAGCAGCTTAGAGGGACTACCTACAGATACGCAGTATTTT. This sequence encodes CASSLEGLPTDTQYF. The whole variable domain, filled in from reference TRBV11-2 and TRBJ2-3, reads EAGVAQSPRYKIIEKRQSVAFWCNPISGHATLYWYQQILGQGPKLLIQFQNNGVVDDSQLPKDRFSAERLKGVDSTLKIQPAKLEDSAVYLCASSLEGLPTDTQYFGPGTRLTVL.

This chain connects TRBV7-9 to TRBJ2-3; 9 nucleotides match TRBD2. The CDR3 has 17 residues. V trimming: 6 bases; J trimming: 0 bases; junction bases outside the gene matches: 10. The germline CDR1 and CDR2 sequences are SEHNR and FQNEAQ (reference sequence). CDR3 in DNA: TGTGCCAGCAGGAAAATGCGACTAGCGGACAGCACAGATACGCAGTATTTT. It yields the protein CASRKMRLADSTDTQYF.

The J gene is TRBJ2-5, the V gene TRBV30, with TRBD1 identical over 8 bases. Germline lookup yields CDR1 GTSNPN and CDR2 SVGIG (reference sequence). J gave up 5 bases and V 2 bases, and 7 bases lay outside the gene matches. CDR3 size: 14 residues. The CDR3 loop reads CAWSQGAGTETQYF. The CDR3 nucleotides read TGTGCCTGGAGTCAGGGGGCAGGGACTGAGACCCAGTACTTC.

The chain links TRBV28 to TRBJ1-4, with TRBD1 as a possible D gene (6 bases). CDR1 and CDR2 (germline): MDHEN, SYDVKM. V was trimmed by 3 bases and J by 7 bases, leaving 15 bases between them. The length of the CDR3 is 15 residues. For the CDR3, the DNA is TGTGCCAGCAGTTTGGGCGCGGGGGCGGCTGAAAAACTGTTTTTT. This sequence encodes CASSLGAGAAEKLFF. The variable domain in full, completed from reference TRBV28 and TRBJ1-4, reads DVKVTQSSRYLVKRTGEKVFLECVQDMDHENMFWYRQDPGLGLRLIYFSYDVKMKEKGDIPEGYSVSREKKERFSLILESASTNQTSMYLCASSLGAGAAEKLFFGSGTQLSVL.